These 31 T cell receptor beta chains originate from one sample sequenced in a study of regulatory T cells in long-lasting Graves disease. Libraries of TCR beta came from iRepertoire HTBI primers plus Arm-PCR of CDR3 regions. TCRdb re-derived calls from the multiplex PCR reads in MiXCR, one entry per CDR3 protein. The profile shows around 450,000 distinct CDR3 sequences, roughly 15% of them singletons. The time point: newly diagnosed GD, antithyroid drugs for less than 3 months. After RNA was extracted from PBMCs, the TCR library was made from it. These sequences were also reported in another study, on T cells in Graves' hyperthyroidism and ophthalmopathy.

The specimen comprised peripheral blood mononuclear cells (PBMCs), sampled at new diagnosis, from a patient treated with antithyroid drugs. The receptor set was obtained from a woman aged 40 to 50 with Graves disease.

This clonotype was seen many times. V gene TRBV6-5 combines with J gene TRBJ1-4, with D hard to call. The CDR3 covers 21 residues. Trimming shortened V by 1 base and J by 8 bases, and 32 bases separated the two germline ends. CDR1 is MNHEY, CDR2 SVGAGI, per germline. CDR3 amino acids: CASSYFDSVRWPMITGEKLFF. The CDR3 DNA is TGTGCCAGCAGTTACTTCGATTCCGTACGGTGGCCCATGATCACCGGCGAAAAACTGTTTTTT.

The chain recombines TRBV20-1 with TRBJ2-2; D gene unclear. This CDR3 region has 12 residues. Trimming cost V 6 bases and J 3 bases, with 8 bases left between them. Germline CDR1 DFQATT, CDR2 SNEGSKA (reference sequence). The CDR3 spells CSAPGDTGELFF. CDR3 coding DNA: TGCAGTGCCCCTGGGGACACCGGGGAGCTGTTTTTT.

In this sample, this clonotype turned up many times. The CDR3 protein is CASSLSPSGTGRWAGYTF. The CDR3 DNA reads as TGTGCCAGCAGTTTATCCCCCTCCGGGACAGGTCGGTGGGCTGGCTACACCTTC. This sequence joins TRBV28 and TRBJ1-2; 8 nucleotides match TRBD1. Trimming removed 1 base from V and 7 bases from J; junction bases left unmatched: 17. This CDR3 has 18 residues. The V gene's germline CDR1 is MDHEN and CDR2 SYDVKM.

This clonotype was recorded at least ten times. The chain joins TRBV18 to TRBJ2-7, with 8 bases identical to TRBD1. The CDR3 is made up of 16 amino acids. Trimming removed 6 bases from V and 6 bases from J; junction bases left unmatched: 16. CDR1 and CDR2 (germline): KGHSH, LQKENI. CDR3 in amino acids: CASSGVRTGYGSEQYF. For the CDR3, the DNA is TGTGCCAGCTCCGGCGTAAGGACAGGGTATGGTAGCGAGCAGTACTTC.

Comments on this clonotype: A far larger clone is one base from this, pointing to a likely read error. The CDR3: CASSLSSGLSTGTQYF. CDR3 nucleotides: TGTGCCAGCAGCTTATCTAGCGGCCTCTCTACAGGTACGCAGTATTTT. This sequence joins TRBV7-2 and TRBJ2-4, with 7 bases matching TRBD2. The DNA end is a closer match to TRBJ2-3, so the J assignment may be wrong. Germline V gives CDR1 SGHTA, CDR2 FQGNSA. The CDR3 spans 16 residues.

This clonotype was recorded at least ten times. This rearrangement joins TRBV7-8 to TRBJ2-6; D might be TRBD1 (5 bases). The V end lost 1 base, the J end lost 2 bases, and 12 bases lay between the germline ends. Germline V lookup: CDR1 SGHVS, CDR2 FQNEAQ. The CDR3 is 17 residues long. CDR3 in amino acids: CASSLVRAGTGANVLTF. In nucleotides, the CDR3 is TGTGCCAGCAGCTTAGTACGGGCAGGGACTGGGGCCAACGTCCTGACTTTC. The variable domain in full, completed from reference TRBV7-8 and TRBJ2-6, reads GAGVSQSPRYKVAKRGQDVALRCDPISGHVSLFWYQQALGQGPEFLTYFQNEAQLDKSGLPSDRFFAERPEGSVSTLKIQRTQQEDSAVYLCASSLVRAGTGANVLTFGAGSRLTVL.

Many counts were recorded for this clonotype. J is TRBJ2-2 and V is TRBV12-3 or TRBV12-4, with 11 positions matching TRBD2. V trimming: 4 bases; J trimming: 5 bases; junction bases outside the gene matches: 6. This CDR3 contains 16 residues. The CDR3 region is CASSYGLAGGTGELFF. The CDR3 DNA follows: TGTGCCAGCAGTTACGGGCTAGCGGGAGGAACCGGGGAGCTGTTTTTT.

This sequence joins TRBV15 and TRBJ2-7; the D gene is possibly TRBD1 (6 bases). CDR3 size: 15 residues. Trimming pared 0 bases from V and 6 bases from J, leaving 15 bases between. Germline V lookup: CDR1 LNHNV, CDR2 YYDKDF (reference sequence). CDR3 residues: CATSRDFGQSREQYF. Written as DNA, the CDR3 is TGTGCCACCAGCAGAGATTTTGGACAGTCTCGCGAGCAGTACTTC.

V gene TRBV2 combines with J gene TRBJ1-4; D is uncertain. The V end lost 4 bases, the J end lost 3 bases, and 9 bases lay between the germline ends. This CDR3 has 14 residues. Germline V gives CDR1 SNHLY, CDR2 FYNNEI. The CDR3 reads CASSGNWANEKLFF. The CDR3 DNA sequence: TGTGCCAGCAGTGGGAACTGGGCTAATGAAAAACTGTTTTTT.

In this sample, this clonotype turned up many times. The chain is built from TRBV18 and TRBJ2-5, with TRBD2 identical over 7 bases. CDR3 size: 15 residues. In germline, CDR1 is KGHSH, CDR2 LQKENI. V gave up 2 bases and J gave up 4 bases; unmatched junction bases: 7. Written as DNA, the CDR3 is TGTGCCAGCTCACCAGCGGGGGTCTGGGGAGAGACCCAGTACTTC. This gives the protein CASSPAGVWGETQYF.

This clonotype was observed a handful of times. The chain carries TRBV20-1 and TRBJ2-7; D is perhaps TRBD1 (5 bases). This CDR3 contains 15 residues. V lost 0 bases and J lost 3, with 15 bases in between. CDR1 DFQATT and CDR2 SNEGSKA come from the germline V gene (reference sequence). The CDR3 sequence: CSARDPTGNGYEQYF. The CDR3 DNA reads TGCAGTGCTAGAGATCCCACAGGTAACGGCTACGAGCAGTACTTC.

This clonotype showed up many times. V and J are TRBV11-1 and TRBJ2-7; TRBD1 might be the D (5 bases). The germline gives CDR1 SGHAT, CDR2 FQDESV (reference sequence). CDR3 length equals 14 residues. Trimming took off 1 base at V and 3 bases at J, with 10 bases between the two ends. The CDR3 nucleotides read TGTGCCAGCAGCTTAGAAGCAGGGAACTACGAGCAGTACTTC. It is translated as CASSLEAGNYEQYF.

The genes are TRBV2 and TRBJ1-6, with D possibly matching TRBD1 (5 bases). The V end lost 8 bases, the J end lost 0 bases, and 11 bases lay between the germline ends. Germline loops: CDR1 SNHLY, CDR2 FYNNEI. The CDR3 loop spans 15 amino acids. The CDR3 loop is CASGTPSSYNSPLHF. CDR3 bases: TGTGCCAGCGGGACTCCAAGCTCCTATAATTCACCCCTCCACTTT. The full variable domain, its missing parts supplied by reference TRBV2 and TRBJ1-6, is EPEVTQTPSHQVTQMGQEVILRCVPISNHLYFYWYRQILGQKVEFLVSFYNNEISEKSEIFDDQFSVERPDGSNFTLKIRSTKLEDSAMYFCASGTPSSYNSPLHFGNGTRLTVT.

Ten or more counts support this clonotype. The rearrangement links TRBV19 to TRBJ2-5, with a possible D match to TRBD1 (6 bases). The CDR3 covers 15 residues. Germline V gene lookup returns CDR1 LNHDA and CDR2 SQIVND (reference sequence). Trimming took off 7 bases at V and 0 bases at J, with 15 bases between the two ends. CDR3 nucleotides: TGTGCCAGTACTCAAACCGGGACATACCAAGAGACCCAGTACTTC. The encoded protein is CASTQTGTYQETQYF.

The table lists this clonotype with a count of one. The chain couples TRBV7-6 to TRBJ2-1; possibly TRBD2 for D (5 bases). The CDR3 runs to 16 residues. Germline CDR1 SGHVS, CDR2 FNYEAQ. Between the trimmed V and J ends, which lost 8 bases and 6 bases, there was a span of 23 bases. CDR3 DNA: TGTGCCAGCCCAACTTTCGGGAATAGGCGCGGCAATGAGCAGTTCTTC. It translates to CASPTFGNRRGNEQFF.

This clonotype was seen a handful of times. V usage is TRBV9 and J usage is TRBJ2-3, with 7 bases fitting TRBD2. CDR1 SGDLS and CDR2 YYNGEE come from the germline V gene. Unmatched junction bases numbered 5, after V lost 0 bases and J lost 4 bases. This CDR3 has 15 residues. CDR3 nucleotides: TGTGCCAGCAGCGTAGGCGGGAGAGTGTCAGATACGCAGTATTTT. It yields the protein CASSVGGRVSDTQYF.

The V call is TRBV7-6, the J call TRBJ1-4; D uncertain. This CDR3 has 13 residues. Trimming stripped 5 bases from V and 7 bases from J, with 11 bases between. CDR1 is SGHVS and CDR2 is FNYEAQ in the germline V gene. The CDR3 sequence is CASSVGGAEKLFF. CDR3 DNA sequence: TGTGCCAGCAGCGTGGGAGGTGCTGAAAAACTGTTTTTT.

The chain is built from TRBV5-8 and TRBJ2-1; TRBD2 matches 7 bases. This CDR3 region has 15 residues. Germline assignment: CDR1 SGHTS and CDR2 YDEGEE. V dropped 5 bases and J dropped 3; count of bases not matched to a gene: 8. The CDR3, as DNA: TGTGCCAGCAGTTGGGGCCTAGCGGACTACAATGAGCAGTTCTTC. Encoded protein: CASSWGLADYNEQFF.

The sample holds many counts of this clonotype. The chain employs TRBV2 and TRBJ1-1; TRBD1 matches 8 bases. The V gene end was trimmed by 4 bases and the J gene end by 6 bases; junction bases not matched to a gene: 7. Germline V lookup: CDR1 SNHLY, CDR2 FYNNEI. The CDR3 runs 14 residues. In DNA, the CDR3 is TGTGCCAGCAGTGGCCCGCAGGGGGCGGCTGAAGCTTTCTTT. Protein sequence: CASSGPQGAAEAFF.

The chain employs TRBV5-1 and TRBJ2-7; D is perhaps TRBD1 (6 bases). V was shortened by 2 bases and J by 2 bases, with 11 bases between the two germline ends. The germline CDR1 and CDR2 sequences are SGHRS and YFSETQ. CDR3 length equals 14 residues. CDR3 bases: TGCGCCAGCAGCTTCCGGGACACTCCCTACGAGCAGTACTTC. It specifies CASSFRDTPYEQYF. Full variable domain (outside the CDR3, taken from reference TRBV5-1 and TRBJ2-7): KAGVTQTPRYLIKTRGQQVTLSCSPISGHRSVSWYQQTPGQGLQFLFEYFSETQRNKGNFPGRFSGRQFSNSRSEMNVSTLELGDSALYLCASSFRDTPYEQYFGPGTRLTVT.

The table lists this clonotype with a few counts. The V and J genes are TRBV12-3 or TRBV12-4 and TRBJ2-1; the match to TRBD2 covers 13 bases. The CDR3 is made up of 15 amino acids. V gave up 4 bases and J gave up 6 bases; unmatched junction bases: 3. The CDR3 region has the DNA TGTGCCAGCAGTTCGGGACTAGCGGGAATCAATGAGCAGTTCTTC. This encodes CASSSGLAGINEQFF.

V gene TRBV18 combines with J gene TRBJ2-5, with 9 positions matching TRBD1. This CDR3 region has 16 residues. Germline V CDR1 and CDR2: KGHSH, LQKENI. Trimming at V came to 2 bases and at J to 0 bases, leaving 4 bases not matched to a gene. This CDR3 reads CASSPVGQGNQETQYF. Written as DNA, the CDR3 is TGTGCCAGCTCACCAGTGGGACAGGGAAACCAAGAGACCCAGTACTTC.

This clonotype was seen at least ten times. The chain links TRBV10-3 to TRBJ2-2; D possibly matches TRBD1 or TRBD2 (5 bases each). The germline V gene encodes CDR1 ENHRY and CDR2 SYGVKD. The CDR3 spans 13 residues. V was clipped by 3 bases and J by 7 bases, with 9 bases between them. The CDR3 reads CAISEGEFGELFF. The CDR3 DNA reads TGTGCCATCAGTGAAGGGGAGTTCGGGGAGCTGTTTTTT.

The gene calls are TRBV9 and TRBJ2-3; D possibly corresponds to TRBD2 (6 bases). The germline V gene encodes CDR1 SGDLS and CDR2 YYNGEE. The CDR3 is 14 residues long. Trimming left V 4 bases short and J 4 bases short, with 13 bases between. The CDR3 protein is CASSPHPGADTQYF. CDR3 nucleotides: TGTGCCAGCAGCCCCCATCCGGGGGCAGATACGCAGTATTTT.

This clonotype has ten or more counts. This sequence joins TRBV27 and TRBJ2-1; TRBD2 agrees at 8 bases. Germline values: CDR1 MNHEY, CDR2 SMNVEV (reference sequence). CDR3 length: 16 amino acids. With 5 bases clipped from V and 4 bases from J, the junction kept 10 bases outside the gene matches. The CDR3 DNA reads as TGTGCCAGCAGTCTCAGTGGTAGCGGGATTTACAATGAGCAGTTCTTC. Amino acids: CASSLSGSGIYNEQFF.

In this sample, this clonotype turned up many times. The rearrangement uses TRBV28 and TRBJ1-2; perhaps TRBD1 as D (6 bases). The ends were cut back, 5 bases at V and 8 bases at J, with 15 bases in the middle. CDR1 is MDHEN and CDR2 is SYDVKM in the germline V gene. This CDR3 comprises 13 residues. The CDR3, as DNA: TGTGCCAGCAGTATTCGACAGGTGATGGGCTACACCTTC. Its protein product is CASSIRQVMGYTF.

This clonotype has at least ten counts. The chain carries TRBV28 and TRBJ2-1; D remains unclear. CDR3 size: 15 residues. Trimming shortened V by 1 base and J by 9 bases, and 16 bases separated the two germline ends. The germline gives CDR1 MDHEN, CDR2 SYDVKM. This CDR3 is CASSLFYSTGSEQFF. CDR3 coding DNA: TGTGCCAGCAGTTTATTTTATAGTACGGGTAGTGAGCAGTTCTTC.

This clonotype was seen ten or more times. J is TRBJ2-1 and V is TRBV10-3, with D uncertain. The V gene lost 0 bases and the J gene lost 4 bases, with 13 bases spanning the gap. The CDR3 extends over 16 amino acids. CDR1 and CDR2 (germline): ENHRY, SYGVKD. The CDR3 DNA reads TGTGCCATCAGTGAGTCGTTGGCGCTTGAATACAATGAGCAGTTCTTC. The encoded protein is CAISESLALEYNEQFF.

This clonotype was detected many times. The chain recombines TRBV5-1 with TRBJ2-1; 11 nucleotides agree with TRBD2. Germline V gene sequence: CDR1 SGHRS, CDR2 YFSETQ. V lost 2 bases, J lost 7 bases, and 23 bases stayed unmatched. The CDR3 sequence is 21 residues long. The CDR3 bases are TGCGCCAGCAGCTTCTATACAGGCCCTATACCGGGACTAGCGGATTCGAATGAGCAGTTCTTC. Amino acids: CASSFYTGPIPGLADSNEQFF. Full variable domain (remainder filled in from reference TRBV5-1 and TRBJ2-1): KAGVTQTPRYLIKTRGQQVTLSCSPISGHRSVSWYQQTPGQGLQFLFEYFSETQRNKGNFPGRFSGRQFSNSRSEMNVSTLELGDSALYLCASSFYTGPIPGLADSNEQFFGPGTRLTVL.

The rearrangement links TRBV4-3 to TRBJ1-6, with D maybe TRBD1 (5 bases). The germline gives CDR1 LGHNA, CDR2 YSLEER. The CDR3 totals 16 residues. The V end lost 1 base, the J end lost 9 bases, and 16 bases lay between the germline ends. In DNA form, the CDR3 reads TGCGCCAGCAGCCAAGCCTGGGGCAGAGCGAGTTCACCCCTCCACTTT. Amino acid sequence: CASSQAWGRASSPLHF.

This clonotype was seen at least ten times. The rearrangement links TRBV28 to TRBJ2-7; no reliable D call. Germline V gene lookup returns CDR1 MDHEN and CDR2 SYDVKM. The V and J ends lost 6 bases and 1 base respectively, with 13 bases between them. CDR3 length equals 14 residues. CDR3 region: CASRTLDRSYEQYF. As DNA, the CDR3 is TGTGCCAGCAGGACCCTAGATCGGTCCTACGAGCAGTACTTC.